This TCR beta chain was found in a study of CD8+ T cells in alopecia areata. The overall study: The authors grafted skin from approximately 6-12-month-old C3H/HeJ donors with spontaneous alopecia onto 7-10-week-old female C3H/HeJ mice. Points from the study as a whole: When scalp samples are sequenced, resident alphabeta T cells of normal skin are also captured.

This clone was seen many times. Its antigen remains unidentified. Gene names and germline refer to mouse. Researchers sorted pooled cutaneous lymph node cells on the basis of CD4, CD8alpha, NKG2D, NKG2ACE and other markers. Extraction and reverse transcription of RNA yielded cDNA as the sequencing template. The data were produced by immunoSEQ multiplex PCR, yet TCRdb's version contains in-frame clones alone and is incomplete. This repertoire holds about 270,000 clones, and none appear only once. The receptor was derived from a C3H/HeJ mouse with alopecia areata. MHC haplotype: H2-k. Input material: CD4+ T cells sorted from a lymph node.

CDR3 region: CTCSATLGQGAAETLYF. CDR3 DNA (partial): TGCACCTGCAGTGCGACCCTGGGACAGGGGGCTGCAGAA. This rearrangement joins TRBV1 to TRBJ2-3, with 12 bases that match TRBD1. The missing CDR3 end, 4 residues past where the read stops, is filled in from the germline J gene. Germline trimming cut 3 bases from V and 2 bases from J; bases unmatched to any gene: 6. CDR3 size: 17 residues. Germline values: CDR1 NSQYPW, CDR2 LRSPGD (reference sequence). The variable domain in full, completed from reference TRBV1 and TRBJ2-3, reads VTLLEQNPRWRLVPRGQAVNLRCILKNSQYPWMSWYQQDLQKQLQWLFTLRSPGDKEVKSLPGADYLATRVTDTELRLQVANMSQGRTLYCTCSATLGQGAAETLYFGSGTRLTVL.